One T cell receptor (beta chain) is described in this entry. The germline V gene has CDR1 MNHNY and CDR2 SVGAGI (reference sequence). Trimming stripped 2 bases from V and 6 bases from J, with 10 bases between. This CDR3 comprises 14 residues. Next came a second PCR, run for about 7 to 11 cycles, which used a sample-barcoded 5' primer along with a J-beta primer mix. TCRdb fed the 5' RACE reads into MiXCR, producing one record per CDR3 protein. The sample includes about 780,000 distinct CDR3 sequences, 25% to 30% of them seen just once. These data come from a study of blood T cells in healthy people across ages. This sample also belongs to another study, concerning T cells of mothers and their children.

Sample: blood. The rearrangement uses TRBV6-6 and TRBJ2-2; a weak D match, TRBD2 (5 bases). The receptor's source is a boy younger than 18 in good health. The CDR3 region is CASSYAVGAGELFF. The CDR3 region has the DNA TGTGCCAGCAGTTACGCTGTGGGAGCCGGGGAGCTGTTTTTT.